The 2 T cell receptor beta chains below were found in one sample sequenced in a study of cytomegalovirus exposure and HLA in healthy donors. PCR amplification relied on 60 Vbeta primers (plus 13 Jbeta primers). Sequencing used immunoSEQ multiplex PCR; TCRdb keeps in-frame clones, though not all of them. This sample's table reports under 200,000 clones. Source material: PBMCs. The receptors were gathered from a man aged 25-40 years in good health and CMV-seronegative.

The V gene is TRBV30, the J gene TRBJ1-2; D may be TRBD1 (5 bases). Germline V gives CDR1 GTSNPN, CDR2 SVGIG (reference sequence). The CDR3 contains 10 residues. CDR3 DNA sequence: TGTGTCGGGGGGAACTATGGCTACACCTTC. It codes for CVGGNYGYTF.

The chain uses TRBV6-6 and TRBJ1-5, with 9 bases fitting TRBD1. V dropped 2 bases and J dropped 4; count of bases not matched to a gene: 3. Germline V gene sequence: CDR1 MNHNY, CDR2 SVGAGI (reference sequence). The CDR3 spans 15 residues. The CDR3 DNA is TGTGCCAGCAGTTACGGAGACAGGGGGAATCAGCCCCAGCATTTT. Translated, it gives CASSYGDRGNQPQHF.